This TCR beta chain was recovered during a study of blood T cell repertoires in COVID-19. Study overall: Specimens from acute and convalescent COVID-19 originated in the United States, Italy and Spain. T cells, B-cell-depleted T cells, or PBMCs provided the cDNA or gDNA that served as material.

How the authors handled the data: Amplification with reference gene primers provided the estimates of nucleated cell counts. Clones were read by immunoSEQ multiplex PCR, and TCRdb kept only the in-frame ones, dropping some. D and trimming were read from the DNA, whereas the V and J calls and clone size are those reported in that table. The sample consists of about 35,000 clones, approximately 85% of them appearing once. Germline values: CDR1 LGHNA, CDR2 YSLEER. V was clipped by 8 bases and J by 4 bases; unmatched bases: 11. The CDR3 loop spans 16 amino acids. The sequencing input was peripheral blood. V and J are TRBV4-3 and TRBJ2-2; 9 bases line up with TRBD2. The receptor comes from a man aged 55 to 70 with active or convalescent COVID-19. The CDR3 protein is CASAGRREGATGELFF. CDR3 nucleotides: TGCGCCAGCGCCGGAAGGCGGGAGGGGGCCACCGGGGAGCTGTTTTTT.